The clone carrying this TCR beta chain was detected a few times. Its antigen is currently unknown. This record belongs to a study of T-cell memory formation after mild COVID-19. Study-level background: Largely donor-specific TCR clusters were found. Findings of the study overall: There was a balanced CD4/CD8 profile in clones contracting day 15 to 85, and later expanders leaned CD4+.

J gave up 7 bases and V 5 bases, and 7 bases lay outside the gene matches. This CDR3 spans 13 amino acids. CDR1 and CDR2 from the germline V gene are SGHNT and YENEEA. One entry per CDR3 protein results from TCRdb running MiXCR on the 5' RACE reads. The sample gives hundreds of thousands of distinct CDR3 sequences, 20% to 30% of which show up once; 13% is in the top ten. The V and J genes are TRBV11-3 and TRBJ2-7; 8 bases match TRBD1. The sequence came from an adult woman who had mild COVID-19 (a few samples of this study predate the infection). Cell type and time point are not known. The specimen was PBMCs or a T cell subset sorted from them (not recorded which). The DNA of the CDR3 is TGTGCCAGCAGCGGCCGGGACAGGCCAGAGCAGTACTTC. This codes for CASSGRDRPEQYF.